Listed below are T cell receptor beta chains from one sample, sequenced in a study of OX40 agonist ivuxolimab in advanced cancers. Only in-frame clones appear in the TCRdb table, and some are missing; sequencing was by immunoSEQ multiplex PCR. Of tens of thousands of clones listed, less than 90% are singletons. This specimen consisted of CD4+ or CD8+ T cells sorted from blood, obtained in a trial of the OX40 agonist ivuxolimab. The source of these receptors is an adult with an advanced solid tumor such as melanoma, head and neck, liver or kidney cancer. The CDR3 runs from the conserved cysteine through the conserved F or W. D genes are given only for firm matches. Not every row has a clone size; where given, it reads once, few, many or a size class.

NA TRBJ2-7 TRBV6-4 TRBD1 CASSGWVWDSYEQYF TGTGCCAGCAGTGGTTGGGTTTGGGACAGCTACGAGCAGTACTTC
NA TRBJ1-2 TRBV4-2 NA CASSQVGVTSNYGYTF TGTGCCAGCAGCCAAGTTGGGGTCACTTCAAACTATGGCTACACCTTC
NA TRBJ1-5 TRBV6-7 NA CASSCRGDSNQPQHF TGTGCCAGCAGTTGCAGGGGAGATAGCAATCAGCCCCAGCATTTT
NA TRBJ2-1 TRBV7-9 NA CASSTYNEQFF TGTGCCAGCTCAACCTACAATGAGCAGTTCTTC
medium-sized TRBJ2-1 TRBV27 TRBD1 CASSRTGNEQFF TGTGCCAGCAGCAGGACAGGCAATGAGCAGTTCTTC
once TRBJ2-3 TRBV29-1 TRBD2 CSVPGLAGSSTQYF TGCAGCGTCCCGGGACTAGCGGGATCCAGTACGCAGTATTTT
NA TRBJ2-7 TRBV5-1 TRBD1 CASSFRESGGYEQYF TGCGCCAGCAGCTTCCGTGAATCAGGGGGCTACGAGCAGTACTTC
NA TRBJ2-7 TRBV5-6 NA CASSQNYEQYF TGTGCCAGCAGCCAAAACTACGAGCAGTACTTC
few TRBJ2-1 TRBV19 TRBD1 CASSGQGAESYNEQFF TGTGCCAGTAGTGGACAGGGGGCAGAGTCCTACAATGAGCAGTTCTTC
few TRBJ1-2 TRBV29-1 NA CSVEEDEGLYGYTF TGCAGCGTTGAAGAAGATGAGGGGCTGTATGGCTACACCTTC
NA TRBJ1-2 TRBV27 NA CASSLSRQTYGYTF TGTGCCAGCTCGTTAAGTCGGCAAACCTATGGCTACACCTTC
NA TRBJ1-1 TRBV28 TRBD1 CASSFLSGGAIKAEAFF TGTGCCAGCAGTTTTCTTTCAGGGGGCGCGATAAAGGCTGAAGCTTTCTTT
NA TRBJ2-5 TRBV7-9 NA CASSLPPGGQETQYF TGTGCCAGCAGCTTGCCGCCTGGCGGCCAAGAGACCCAGTACTTC
NA TRBJ1-6 TRBV18 NA CASSLDRNSLHF TGTGCCAGCTCACTCGACCGGAATTCCCTCCACTTT
NA TRBJ2-2 TRBV29-1 NA CSVVSRTGELFF TGCAGCGTTGTAAGCAGGACCGGGGAGCTGTTTTTT